The text below deals with one TCR beta chain. Germline lookup yields CDR1 MNHEY and CDR2 SMNVEV (reference sequence). Trimming shortened V by 5 bases and J by 1 base, and 14 bases separated the two germline ends. This CDR3 is built from 15 residues. The data originate from a study of blood T cell repertoires in COVID-19. Produced via immunoSEQ multiplex PCR; TCRdb's table is partial and in-frame only. The profile shows 300,000 to 350,000 clones, roughly 87% of them singletons. V usage is TRBV27 and J usage is TRBJ1-2, with D uncertain. This TCR was recovered from a man between 18 and 35 years old with active or convalescent COVID-19. Sequenced input: peripheral blood. CDR3 residues: CASSPPGGGNYGYTF. The CDR3 nucleotides are TGTGCCAGCAGTCCTCCGGGAGGAGGTAACTATGGCTACACCTTC.